What follows are 14 T cell receptor beta chains derived from one specimen sequenced in a study of regulatory T cells in long-lasting Graves disease. CDR3 regions were amplified by Arm-PCR using iRepertoire HTBI primers to build TCR beta libraries. Via MiXCR, TCRdb re-called the multiplex PCR reads, giving one row per CDR3 protein. This sample yields 700,000 or so distinct CDR3 sequences, of which about 30% are seen a single time; roughly 46% belongs to the top ten. Time point specified: persistent/refractory GD, antithyroid drugs over 5 years with positive TRAb. PBMC-derived RNA was used for the TCR library. Material: peripheral blood mononuclear cells (PBMCs), obtained when the disease was refractory, from a patient treated with antithyroid drugs. Every receptor here comes from a female donor with Graves disease.

The chain has TRBV30 and TRBJ1-5; D remains ambiguous. The germline V and J ends were trimmed by 8 bases and 4 bases, with 12 bases remaining between them. CDR1 is GTSNPN and CDR2 is SVGIG in the germline V gene (reference sequence). The CDR3 is 12 amino acids. The CDR3 is CALTVGNQPQHF. The CDR3 coding sequence is TGTGCCCTAACGGTGGGAAATCAGCCCCAGCATTTT.

This chain joins TRBV3-1 and TRBJ1-6; a weak D match, TRBD1 (6 bases). With 4 bases removed from V and 7 bases from J, the gap between germline ends came to 11 bases. This CDR3 is 14 amino acids long. CDR1 is LGHDT, CDR2 YNNKEL, per germline (reference sequence). The CDR3 protein is CASSLRDKNSPLHF. CDR3 nucleotide sequence: TGTGCCAGCAGCCTTCGGGACAAAAATTCACCCCTCCACTTT.

This clonotype was detected a few times. The chain links TRBV20-1 to TRBJ1-1; the D gene is possibly TRBD1 (5 bases). Trimming cost V 1 base and J 11 bases, with 17 bases left between them. CDR1 is DFQATT, CDR2 SNEGSKA, per germline (reference sequence). The CDR3 runs to 13 residues. In nucleotides, the CDR3 is TGCAGTGCTAGAGGTACAGGCCCGGGAAGGGCTTTCTTT. As protein: CSARGTGPGRAFF.

This clonotype was seen at least ten times. The chain joins TRBV6-1 to TRBJ1-6; no definite D call. Per the germline V gene, CDR1 is MNHNS and CDR2 is SASEGT. The V end lost 8 bases, the J end lost 7 bases, and 6 bases lay between the germline ends. The CDR3 totals 11 residues. This CDR3 is CASEGNSPLHF. CDR3 sequence (DNA): TGTGCCAGCGAGGGAAATTCACCCCTCCACTTT.

This clonotype was counted a single time. The J gene is TRBJ1-1, the V gene TRBV7-3; D remains ambiguous. This CDR3 contains 13 residues. With 2 bases removed from V and 5 bases from J, the gap between germline ends came to 9 bases. Germline CDR1 SGHTA, CDR2 FQGTGA. CDR3 residues: CASSLVLETEAFF. The DNA for the CDR3 is TGTGCCAGCAGCTTAGTTCTTGAGACTGAAGCTTTCTTT.

This rearrangement joins TRBV6-2 or TRBV6-3 to TRBJ1-6; D unresolved. The CDR3 is made up of 15 amino acids. Germline CDR1 is MNHEY and CDR2 is SVGEGT. The V and J ends lost 4 bases and 6 bases respectively, with 13 bases between them. As DNA, the CDR3 is TGTGCCAGCAGTTTACGTGAAGGGTTTAATTCACCCCTCCACTTT. It is translated as CASSLREGFNSPLHF.

The sample holds a few counts of this clonotype. The chain is built from TRBV19 and TRBJ1-2; 9 bases fit TRBD1. Germline CDR1 is LNHDA and CDR2 is SQIVND (reference sequence). This CDR3 spans 14 amino acids. The trim removed 4 bases at V and 4 bases at J, leaving 4 bases unmatched. The CDR3 region is CASSRDRDAYGYTF. CDR3 coding DNA: TGTGCCAGTAGTAGGGACAGGGACGCCTATGGCTACACCTTC.

This clonotype was detected a few times. The rearrangement uses TRBV6-2 or TRBV6-3 and TRBJ2-5; D unclear. CDR1 and CDR2 (germline): MNHEY, SVGEGT. Trimming pared 5 bases from V and 1 base from J, leaving 14 bases between. The CDR3 has 15 residues. The CDR3 spells CASSLRGSFQETQYF. The CDR3 DNA sequence: TGTGCCAGCAGTCTTCGAGGTAGTTTCCAAGAGACCCAGTACTTC.

This clonotype has more than one count but fewer than ten. This chain uses TRBV5-1 with TRBJ1-5; the match to TRBD1 covers 10 bases. V gave up 3 bases and J gave up 4 bases; unmatched junction bases: 7. The CDR3 is 16 residues long. Per germline, CDR1 SGHRS and CDR2 YFSETQ. The CDR3 nucleotides are TGCGCCAGCAGCTGCCCCGAGGGACAGGGGAATCAGCCCCAGCATTTT. Its protein product is CASSCPEGQGNQPQHF.

There are a few counts of this clonotype. The chain uses TRBV11-3 and TRBJ2-7; no clear D. V was pared by 5 bases and J by 0 bases, with 11 bases between. The length of the CDR3 is 14 residues. CDR1 SGHNT and CDR2 YENEEA come from the germline V gene. CDR3 bases: TGTGCCAGCAGCGCCCCTGGAAGCTCCTACGAGCAGTACTTC. Translation: CASSAPGSSYEQYF. Supplemented by reference TRBV11-3 and TRBJ2-7, the full variable domain reads EAGVVQSPRYKIIEKKQPVAFWCNPISGHNTLYWYLQNLGQGPELLIRYENEEAVDDSQLPKDRFSAERLKGVDSTLKIQPAELGDSAVYLCASSAPGSSYEQYFGPGTRLTVT.

This clonotype was recorded a few times. The chain has TRBV11-2 and TRBJ1-4, with D uncertain. CDR1 and CDR2 (germline): SGHAT, FQNNGV. V was clipped by 4 bases and J by 12 bases, with 18 bases between them. CDR3 length: 14 amino acids. The CDR3 spells CASSSAPSRSELFF. DNA of the CDR3: TGTGCCAGCAGCTCCGCTCCTAGCAGGTCGGAACTGTTTTTT.

The chain joins TRBV2 to TRBJ1-5; D gene unclear. The CDR3 sequence is 15 residues long. The V end lost 3 bases, the J end lost 3 bases, and 12 bases lay between the germline ends. CDR1 SNHLY and CDR2 FYNNEI come from the germline V gene. The CDR3 DNA is TGTGCCAGCAGTGACCTCCGGGCGACCAATCAGCCCCAGCATTTT. Protein product: CASSDLRATNQPQHF.

This chain connects TRBV18 to TRBJ1-5; D call uncertain. Trimming left V 1 base short and J 7 bases short, with 11 bases between. The germline V gene encodes CDR1 KGHSH and CDR2 LQKENI. The CDR3 sequence is 14 residues long. CDR3 loop: CASSPQGGEQPQHF. For the CDR3, the DNA is TGTGCCAGCTCACCACAGGGAGGTGAGCAGCCCCAGCATTTT. The full variable domain, completed using reference TRBV18 and TRBJ1-5, is NAGVMQNPRHLVRRRGQEARLRCSPMKGHSHVYWYRQLPEEGLKFMVYLQKENIIDESGMPKERFSAEFPKEGPSILRIQQVVRGDSAAYFCASSPQGGEQPQHFGDGTRLSIL.

This chain joins TRBV19 and TRBJ2-7, with a tentative D call TRBD1 (5 bases). This CDR3 is built from 13 residues. Trimming shortened V by 4 bases and J by 3 bases, and 10 bases separated the two germline ends. The germline V gene encodes CDR1 LNHDA and CDR2 SQIVND (reference sequence). The CDR3 sequence is CASSTTDNYEQYF. CDR3 DNA: TGTGCCAGTAGTACAACGGACAACTACGAGCAGTACTTC.